This T cell receptor (beta chain) was documented in a study of cytomegalovirus exposure and HLA in healthy donors. Points from the study as a whole: The dataset shows that most TCR sequences were rare, while some public TCRs occurred in many donors.

The V gene's germline CDR1 is MDHEN and CDR2 SYDVKM. CDR3 length: 14 amino acids. Trimming cost V 4 bases and J 4 bases, with 13 bases left between them. This table comes from immunoSEQ multiplex PCR, and its TCRdb copy is limited to in-frame clones, with some not included. The sample records approximately 150,000 clones, about 90% being singletons. As concerns this clone: The antigen remains undetermined.

The sequence was obtained from a young woman in good health and CMV-seropositive. The sequencing sample was made of PBMCs. The V call is TRBV28, the J call TRBJ2-5; D may be TRBD1 (6 bases). CDR3 sequence (DNA): TGTGCCAGCAGTTCCCAGGGGAAACGAGAGACCCAGTACTTC. Amino acids: CASSSQGKRETQYF.